The rows below give T cell receptor beta chains drawn from one sample of a study of T cell repertoires in cytomegalovirus infection. MiXCR was run by TCRdb on the reads, yielding one entry per CDR3 protein. There are hundreds of thousands of distinct CDR3 sequences in the sample; approximately 33% occur only once, and roughly 13% lies in the top ten. The sequencing sample was made of PBMCs. Receptors were obtained from a human donor in good health (CMV status not recorded). Some clones in this sample may be carry-over from other donors' samples. Both conserved end residues are trimmed from each CDR3. A row's size may be missing; if present it is once, few, many or a size class.

>many|TRBJ2-5|TRBV7-2
ASSLGFSLETQY
>many|TRBJ2-2|TRBV7-2
ASSPFSGELF
>-|TRBJ1-4|TRBV18
ASSRMETGDEKLF
>once|TRBJ2-2|TRBV15
ATRLSRGGLTGELF
>-|TRBJ1-1|TRBV5-5
ASSLTPNTVAC
>many|TRBJ1-2|TRBV7-2
ASSSSGGPYGYT
>many|TRBJ2-1|TRBV7-6
ASSQGTGNYNEQF
>-|TRBJ2-4|TRBV19
ASSSDSTGIQY
>few|TRBJ1-3|TRBV10-3
AITPGAGNTIY
>-|TRBJ1-5|TRBV24-1
ATSWTGGRDQPQH
>-|TRBJ1-5|TRBV27
ASMETGGYTGQPQH
>few|TRBJ2-5|TRBV6-2/TRBV6-3
ASTLLGGGEETQY
>-|TRBJ1-2|TRBV20-1
SARDRDRRYGYT
>-|TRBJ1-6|TRBV6-8
ASSYGQVGAPLH
>-|TRBJ2-7|TRBV29-1
SVEGGWGEEQY
>few|TRBJ2-2|TRBV15
ATSRNTGELF
>few|TRBJ2-2|TRBV6-2/TRBV6-3
ASSYPGRTGELF
>-|TRBJ1-6|TRBV6-5
ASSYSLRGGDSPLH
>many|TRBJ2-1|TRBV12-3/TRBV12-4
ASRRDVEGLEQF
>few|TRBJ1-5|TRBV19
ASSGDPNQPQH
>many|TRBJ1-2|TRBV7-8
ASSRRGTNYGYT
>few|TRBJ1-5|TRBV6-1
ASRRDRGIGNQPQH
>few|TRBJ2-7|TRBV4-1
ASSQEAQGGYEQY
>-|TRBJ1-1|TRBV7-2
ASSLGEVKWVTEAF